Reported below is one T cell receptor (beta chain). Its antigen is unknown. These data are taken from a study of OX40 agonist ivuxolimab in advanced cancers. Study-level background: The mean age was approximately 60 years, ranging from about 23 to 79, with approximately 85% of participants male.

In germline, CDR1 is MDHEN, CDR2 SYDVKM. The CDR3 extends over 12 amino acids. Trimming pared 5 bases from V and 7 bases from J, leaving 12 bases between. Using immunoSEQ multiplex PCR, the repertoire was profiled, and TCRdb retains in-frame clones only, with some absent. There are approximately 13,000 clones in the sample; roughly 69% occur only once, and 35% to 50% lies in the top ten. Overall study results and limits: Averaging showed that CD8+ T cells had more expanded clones than CD4+ did. There was clonal expansion of CD4+ and CD8+ blood T cells by week 6 at 0.1 to 3.0 mg/kg.

This sequence joins TRBV28 and TRBJ2-7; tentative D call: TRBD2 (5 bases). This sequence originates from an adult with an advanced solid tumor such as melanoma, head and neck, liver or kidney cancer. This material consisted of CD4+ or CD8+ T cells sorted from blood, taken in a trial of the OX40 agonist ivuxolimab. The CDR3 DNA follows: TGTGCCAGCAGTCTCGACACGGGGGAGCAGTACTTC. Translating it yields CASSLDTGEQYF. The whole variable domain, filled in from reference TRBV28 and TRBJ2-7, reads DVKVTQSSRYLVKRTGEKVFLECVQDMDHENMFWYRQDPGLGLRLIYFSYDVKMKEKGDIPEGYSVSREKKERFSLILESASTNQTSMYLCASSLDTGEQYFGPGTRLTVT.